These T cell receptor beta chains were read from a single sample in a study of T cell responses to AZD1222 COVID-19 vaccine. Repertoires were generated with immunoSEQ multiplex PCR, while TCRdb's copy carries only in-frame clones and drops some. The profile shows fewer than 120,000 clones, approximately 90% of them singletons. The input for sequencing was peripheral blood, taken on day 0 of AZD1222 vaccination. Receptors originate from an adult in good health. Each CDR3 is given with its conserved first and last residue. Each record gives: D gene, clone size, V gene, J gene, CDR3 DNA, CDR3 protein. A D gene is named only where the DNA matches it firmly. Some rows have no size entry. The others give once, few or many, or a class for an expanded clone.

.	.	TRBV12-5	TRBJ1-1	TGTGCTAGTGGGCAGGCTTACACTGAAGCTTTCTTT	CASGQAYTEAFF
.	.	TRBV28	TRBJ1-2	TGTGCCAGCAGCTCCCTCCAGGGTTCCAGGGGCTACACCTTC	CASSSLQGSRGYTF
TRBD1	.	TRBV28	TRBJ2-7	TGTGCCGGATCAAACAGGGGCACCTACGAGCAGTACTTC	CAGSNRGTYEQYF
.	.	TRBV28	TRBJ1-2	TGTGCCAGCAGTACAGCACAGGGCTATGGCTACACCTTC	CASSTAQGYGYTF
.	.	TRBV4-1	TRBJ2-1	TGCGCCAGCAGCCAAGATAGGCGGGGCGGCGCCTACAATGAGCAGTTCTTC	CASSQDRRGGAYNEQFF
.	.	TRBV2	TRBJ1-2	TGTGCCAGCAGTGGACAGGAAGAAGGCTACACCTTC	CASSGQEEGYTF
.	.	TRBV3-1/TRBV3-2	TRBJ1-5	TGTGCCAGCAGCCAGCAGGGTAGCAATCAGCCCCAGCATTTT	CASSQQGSNQPQHF
TRBD1	.	TRBV6-5	TRBJ1-5	TGTGCCAGCAGAGACAGGGTTGGAAATCAGCCCCAGCATTTT	CASRDRVGNQPQHF
TRBD1	few	TRBV29-1	TRBJ2-7	TGCAGCGTGATTGTGGGACAGCGAGCCTACGAGCAGTACTTC	CSVIVGQRAYEQYF
.	.	TRBV5-1	TRBJ2-5	TGCGCCAGCAGCTTGGCTGGCAGCCAAGAGACCCAGTACTTC	CASSLAGSQETQYF
.	.	TRBV28	TRBJ1-2	TGTGCCAGCAGTTACAAGGGGTGGGGCTACACCTTC	CASSYKGWGYTF
TRBD1	.	TRBV12-3/TRBV12-4	TRBJ1-2	TGTGCCAGCAGTCCAGGGGGCGCTTATGGCTACACCTTC	CASSPGGAYGYTF
.	.	TRBV2	TRBJ2-3	TGTGCCAGCAGTCCTCCGGGACATACGTTCACAGATACGCAGTATTTT	CASSPPGHTFTDTQYF
TRBD1	.	TRBV6-2/TRBV6-3	TRBJ1-5	TGTGCCAGCAGTGCCCGGACAGGGGGCGGCAATCAGCCCCAGCATTTT	CASSARTGGGNQPQHF
.	.	TRBV15	TRBJ2-7	TGTGCCACCAGCGGGTCAGGGACCTACGAGCAGTACTTC	CATSGSGTYEQYF
.	.	TRBV27	TRBJ1-5	TGTGCCAGCAGTTTATTAGGGGTTGGTCAGCCCCAGCATTTT	CASSLLGVGQPQHF
TRBD1	.	TRBV28	TRBJ2-7	TGTGCCAGCAGCGCACCCGGGACAGGCGACGAGCAGTACTTC	CASSAPGTGDEQYF
TRBD2	few	TRBV10-2	TRBJ2-7	TGCGCCAGCTGGACTAGCGGGGCCTTAGGGTCCTACGAGCAGTACTTC	CASWTSGALGSYEQYF
TRBD1	.	TRBV18	TRBJ2-1	TGTGCCAGCTCAGAGGGGACAGCCAATGAGCAGTTCTTC	CASSEGTANEQFF
TRBD1	.	TRBV2	TRBJ2-2	TGTGCCAGCAGTGAGGGACAGCCCGGGGAGCTGTTTTTT	CASSEGQPGELFF
.	.	TRBV5-1	TRBJ2-1	TGCGCCAGCAGCTTGGGGGAGGACCCCAGCTATGAGCAGTTCTTC	CASSLGEDPSYEQFF
.	.	TRBV5-5	TRBJ1-1	TGTGCCAGCAGCCTCGGACGGACCATGAACACTGAAGCTTTCTTT	CASSLGRTMNTEAFF
.	.	TRBV10-3	TRBJ2-7	TGTGCCATCAGCCTCACGACTAATATCCCCTACGAGCAGTACTTC	CAISLTTNIPYEQYF
.	.	TRBV4-1	TRBJ1-1	TGCGCCAGCAGCCGACACCTTCTGAACACTGAAGCTTTCTTT	CASSRHLLNTEAFF
.	.	TRBV24-1	TRBJ1-2	TGTGCCACCAGTGATTTTCCCAGGGAAGGCGGCTACACCTTC	CATSDFPREGGYTF
.	.	TRBV7-9	TRBJ1-4	TGTGCCAGCAGCTTCGGCTCTGGGGGCCATGGTAATGAAAAACTGTTTTTT	CASSFGSGGHGNEKLFF
.	few	TRBV12-3/TRBV12-4	TRBJ2-1	TGTGCCAGCAGTTTTGTGGAGGGAGTCCGGCAGTTCTTC	CASSFVEGVRQFF
TRBD2	.	TRBV7-8	TRBJ2-3	TGTGCCAGCAGCTTACAGCGGGGGACATTCACAGATACGCAGTATTTT	CASSLQRGTFTDTQYF
.	.	TRBV28	TRBJ2-7	TGTGCCAGCAGAAGGACCGAAGCCTACGAGCAGTACTTC	CASRRTEAYEQYF
.	.	TRBV4-1	TRBJ2-7	TGCGCCAGCAGCCAAGATACGTCCTGGGGCTCCTACGAGCAGTACTTC	CASSQDTSWGSYEQYF
.	.	TRBV3-1/TRBV3-2	TRBJ1-1	TGTGCCAGCAGCCAAGGACCGAAGGGGACTGAAGCTTTCTTT	CASSQGPKGTEAFF
TRBD2	.	TRBV3-1/TRBV3-2	TRBJ2-5	TGTGCCAGCAGCCGGTTAGCGGGGGAGGAGACCCAGTACTTC	CASSRLAGEETQYF
.	few	TRBV18	TRBJ1-4	TGTGCCAGCTCCGGGACGGAATTCGAAAAACTGTTTTTT	CASSGTEFEKLFF
.	.	TRBV29-1	TRBJ2-7	TGCAGCGTTGTGGGTTGGGGGTCGAGCTCCTACGAGCAGTACTTC	CSVVGWGSSSYEQYF
TRBD1	.	TRBV28	TRBJ2-7	TGTGCCAGCAGTTCCCGGGACAGGCAGCGCGAGCAGTACTTC	CASSSRDRQREQYF
.	.	TRBV7-2	TRBJ1-5	TGTGCCAGCAGCTTATATGTAGGCCTGAGCAATCAGCCCCAGCATTTT	CASSLYVGLSNQPQHF
.	few	TRBV5-1	TRBJ2-7	TGCGCCAGCAGCCTTGGGTACCAGGACACGTCCTCCTACGAGCAGTACTTC	CASSLGYQDTSSYEQYF
TRBD2	.	TRBV5-1	TRBJ2-5	TGCGCCAGCAGCTTGGGTAGCGGGGGAGAGACCCAGTACTTC	CASSLGSGGETQYF
.	.	TRBV5-6	TRBJ1-6	TGTGCCAGCAGCTTTATATACAGGGACAATTCACCCCTCCACTTT	CASSFIYRDNSPLHF
.	few	TRBV6-5	TRBJ2-7	TGTGCCAGCAGTCAGACAGGTATGCTCTACGAGCAGTACTTC	CASSQTGMLYEQYF
TRBD1	.	TRBV28	TRBJ2-2	TGTGCCAGCAGTCCACGCCGGCAGGGGGAGTGGGTGGCCGGGGAGCTGTTTTTT	CASSPRRQGEWVAGELFF
.	once	TRBV5-4	TRBJ1-1	TGTGCCAGCAGCTTCGGGGGGGCTGAAGCTTTCTTT	CASSFGGAEAFF
TRBD1	.	TRBV24-1	TRBJ2-3	TGTGCCACCAGAGGGACAGGGGCCACAGATACGCAGTATTTT	CATRGTGATDTQYF
.	.	TRBV28	TRBJ1-2	TGTGCCAGCACCCCGGAGGGTAGCTCACTTGGCTACACCTTC	CASTPEGSSLGYTF
.	.	TRBV20-1	TRBJ1-1	TGCAGGGGAGTATACAACACTGAAGCTTTCTTT	CRGVYNTEAFF
TRBD2	once	TRBV19	TRBJ2-7	TGTGCCAGTAGTTCCACGACTAGCGTGGGCGAGCAGTACTTC	CASSSTTSVGEQYF
TRBD1	.	TRBV9	TRBJ2-1	TGTGCCAGCAGCGTCTCGGGACAGGGAGACAATGAGCAGTTCTTC	CASSVSGQGDNEQFF
TRBD1	.	TRBV5-1	TRBJ1-6	TGCGCCAGCAGCTTGGATGGGGACAGGGGGCGGTCACCCCTCCACTTT	CASSLDGDRGRSPLHF
.	.	TRBV4-2	TRBJ1-4	TGTGCCAGCAGCCAAGCCGCGTTTCAGGGATTTAATGAAAAACTGTTTTTT	CASSQAAFQGFNEKLFF
.	.	TRBV13	TRBJ2-3	TGTGCCAGCAGCCCAGGGAGGGGGGCCACAGATACGCAGTATTTT	CASSPGRGATDTQYF
.	.	TRBV19	TRBJ1-2	TGTGCCAGTAGTATAGCCCCCGCAGGCTACACCTTC	CASSIAPAGYTF
.	.	TRBV11-2	TRBJ1-2	TGTGCCAGCAGCTTAGTTGGGGCCGGCTACACCTTC	CASSLVGAGYTF
TRBD1	.	TRBV6-5	TRBJ1-1	TGTGCCAGCAGTTCCCCTACAGGGGGGGATACTGAAGCTTTCTTT	CASSSPTGGDTEAFF